Below are 10 T cell receptor beta chains sequenced from a single sample in a study of cytomegalovirus exposure and HLA in healthy donors. The PCR was carried out with 60 Vbeta primers and 13 Jbeta primers. Data came from immunoSEQ multiplex PCR; TCRdb stores just in-frame clones and leaves some out. The repertoire consists of about 240,000 clones, with approximately 85% occurring once and the leading ten covering 0.2% to 0.3%. The specimen was PBMCs. The source is a girl aged 2-15 years in good health and CMV-seronegative.

The rearrangement joins TRBV2 to TRBJ2-5, with TRBD2 as a possible D gene (6 bases). V lost 0 bases to trimming and J lost 1 base, with 12 bases between them. Germline V lookup: CDR1 SNHLY, CDR2 FYNNEI. The CDR3 loop spans 16 amino acids. CDR3 sequence (DNA): TGTGCCAGCAGTGAAGCTAGGCTAGCGTTCCAAGAGACCCAGTACTTC. Its protein is CASSEARLAFQETQYF.

This CDR3 reads CASSLISGSGYEQYF. CDR3 coding DNA: TGCGCCAGCAGCCTGATTAGCGGGAGCGGGTACGAGCAGTACTTC. The V gene is TRBV5-1, the J gene TRBJ2-7; TRBD2 matches at 9 bases. Germline V gene sequence: CDR1 SGHRS, CDR2 YFSETQ. J gave up 4 bases and V 4 bases, and 9 bases lay outside the gene matches. CDR3 length: 15 residues. The full variable domain, rest sourced from reference TRBV5-1 and TRBJ2-7, is KAGVTQTPRYLIKTRGQQVTLSCSPISGHRSVSWYQQTPGQGLQFLFEYFSETQRNKGNFPGRFSGRQFSNSRSEMNVSTLELGDSALYLCASSLISGSGYEQYFGPGTRLTVT.

This chain uses TRBV19 with TRBJ1-1; possibly TRBD1 for D (6 bases). The germline V gene has CDR1 LNHDA and CDR2 SQIVND (reference sequence). Between the trimmed V and J ends, which lost 6 bases and 2 bases, there was a span of 16 bases. The CDR3 has 15 residues. The CDR3 DNA reads as TGTGCCAGTAGCTCCCTGGGACACATCAACACTGAAGCTTTCTTT. It codes for CASSSLGHINTEAFF.

The rearrangement uses TRBV9 and TRBJ2-7; tentative D call: TRBD2 (5 bases). Trimming pared 2 bases from V and 0 bases from J, leaving 9 bases between. This CDR3 is built from 14 residues. Looked up from germline, CDR1 is SGDLS and CDR2 is YYNGEE. The CDR3 sequence is CASSVDWVSYEQYF. CDR3 nucleotides: TGTGCCAGCAGCGTGGACTGGGTCTCCTACGAGCAGTACTTC.

This chain links TRBV5-1 with TRBJ2-5; no reliable D call. CDR3 length equals 13 residues. Per germline, CDR1 SGHRS and CDR2 YFSETQ. V lost 0 bases, J lost 4 bases, and 7 bases lay in between. CDR3 loop: CASSLGAGETQYF. For the CDR3, the DNA is TGCGCCAGCAGCTTGGGGGCAGGAGAGACCCAGTACTTC.

The gene calls are TRBV5-1 and TRBJ2-1; D may be TRBD1 (5 bases). Trimming removed 4 bases from V and 8 bases from J, with 16 bases in between. Germline CDR1 reads SGHRS; CDR2 reads YFSETQ. The CDR3 runs 14 residues. CDR3 region: CASSPRTTSHEQFF. CDR3 bases: TGCGCCAGCAGCCCGAGGACAACCTCCCATGAGCAGTTCTTC.

This chain connects TRBV2 to TRBJ2-7; 8 bases fit TRBD1. Unmatched junction bases numbered 7, after V lost 6 bases and J lost 3 bases. The CDR3 is 14 amino acids. Germline assignment: CDR1 SNHLY and CDR2 FYNNEI. This CDR3 reads CASRWTGYLYEQYF. CDR3 DNA: TGTGCCAGCAGGTGGACAGGGTATCTCTACGAGCAGTACTTC. Variable domain in full (rest from reference TRBV2 and TRBJ2-7): EPEVTQTPSHQVTQMGQEVILRCVPISNHLYFYWYRQILGQKVEFLVSFYNNEISEKSEIFDDQFSVERPDGSNFTLKIRSTKLEDSAMYFCASRWTGYLYEQYFGPGTRLTVT.

The genes are TRBV1 and TRBJ2-3; the table gives TRBD2 as D, unverified against the DNA. TRBV1 counts as a pseudogene. This CDR3 is built from 18 residues. The CDR3 DNA is TGCACCAGCAGCCAAGATCCAGCGGGGGCGCTAAGATTAGATACGCAGTATTTT. Residues: CTSSQDPAGALRLDTQYF.

The chain carries TRBV2 and TRBJ1-1; 11 nucleotides line up with TRBD1. Looked up from germline, CDR1 is SNHLY and CDR2 is FYNNEI. After removal of 6 bases from V and 3 bases from J, the junction contained 12 bases not matched to a gene. This CDR3 comprises 17 residues. The CDR3 DNA reads TGTGCCAGCAGGGGACAGGGGGTGACAACGGGATACACTGAAGCTTTCTTT. It specifies CASRGQGVTTGYTEAFF.

In DNA, the CDR3 is TGTGCCAGCAGTTTGAGACAGGGGCTTAACTATGGCTACACCTTC. This translates into CASSLRQGLNYGYTF. This rearrangement joins TRBV27 to TRBJ1-2; 8 positions agree with TRBD1. The V gene's germline CDR1 is MNHEY and CDR2 SMNVEV (reference sequence). After removal of 3 bases from V and 1 base from J, the junction contained 4 bases not matched to a gene. The CDR3 totals 15 residues.